Included here is one T cell receptor beta chain sequence, with context. The antigen remains unidentified. Sorting from PBMCs produced CD4+ and CD8+ T cells. This entry belongs to a study of CD8+ T cells in alopecia areata. Whole-study context: The tofacitinib course ran for 6 to 18 months and was followed by 6 months off drug. Study-wide findings and caveats: Alphabeta T cells residing in normal skin are also sequenced in scalp samples. Affected lesional scalp, above all in alopecia totalis/universalis, was more clonal than normal scalp.

The germline CDR1 and CDR2 sequences are LGHNA and YNFKEQ. The CDR3 covers 14 residues. V lost 1 base, J lost 6 bases, and 2 bases stayed unmatched. The authors extracted RNA and reverse transcribed it into cDNA as the sequencing template. Only in-frame clones appear in the TCRdb table, and some are missing; sequencing was by immunoSEQ multiplex PCR. The profile shows 200,000 to 250,000 clones, around three fifths of them singletons. The sequences come from CD4+ T cells sorted from blood, collected at week 0. This sequence originates from a human donor with alopecia areata. This chain uses TRBV4-2 with TRBJ2-7, with 11 bases lining up with TRBD2. CDR3 region: CASSQVAGGLEQYF. The CDR3 bases are TGTGCCAGCAGCCAAGTAGCGGGAGGGCTCGAGCAGTACTTC.